A selection of T cell receptor beta chains follows, all from one sample in a study of blood T cell repertoires in COVID-19. Produced via immunoSEQ multiplex PCR; TCRdb's table is partial and in-frame only. The data hold 250,000 to 350,000 clones, with around 82% observed a single time. Material for sequencing was peripheral blood. All receptors derive from a woman aged 45-60 years with acute or convalescent COVID-19. CDR3s include the opening cysteine and the closing phenylalanine or tryptophan. Fields, in order: clone size, V gene, D gene, J gene, CDR3 DNA, CDR3 protein. The D gene is left open where the match is weak. Size tells how often a clone was seen (once, few, many) or the class of an expanded clone, and some rows leave it out.

clone size: NA
V gene: TRBV6-5
D gene: TRBD1
J gene: TRBJ1-5
CDR3 DNA: TGTGCCAGCAGTTACAGCCGAGACAGGGACCAGCCCCAGCATTTT
CDR3 protein: CASSYSRDRDQPQHF

clone size: NA
V gene: TRBV21-1
D gene: NA
J gene: TRBJ1-2
CDR3 DNA: TGTGCCAGCAGCACTCCGGACACCATCTATGGCTACACCTTC
CDR3 protein: CASSTPDTIYGYTF

clone size: NA
V gene: TRBV12-5
D gene: TRBD1
J gene: TRBJ1-5
CDR3 DNA: TGTGCTAGTGGTTCCCCGACAGGGAATCAGCCCCAGCATTTT
CDR3 protein: CASGSPTGNQPQHF

clone size: once
V gene: TRBV5-1
D gene: TRBD1
J gene: TRBJ2-3
CDR3 DNA: TGCGCCAGCAGCTTGGGGACAGGGGTAGGGGATACGCAGTATTTT
CDR3 protein: CASSLGTGVGDTQYF

clone size: NA
V gene: TRBV5-5
D gene: TRBD1
J gene: TRBJ1-1
CDR3 DNA: TGTGCCAGCAGCGCGCAAACAGGGGGGGTGAACACTGAAGCTTTCTTT
CDR3 protein: CASSAQTGGVNTEAFF

clone size: NA
V gene: TRBV6-5
D gene: NA
J gene: TRBJ1-5
CDR3 DNA: TGTGCCAGCAGTTACTTTCTGGGGGGGCAGCCCCAGCATTTT
CDR3 protein: CASSYFLGGQPQHF

clone size: NA
V gene: TRBV24-1
D gene: NA
J gene: TRBJ2-1
CDR3 DNA: TGTGCCACCAGTGAGCGTAGCAATGAGCAGTTCTTC
CDR3 protein: CATSERSNEQFF

clone size: NA
V gene: TRBV10-1
D gene: NA
J gene: TRBJ2-3
CDR3 DNA: TGCGCCAGCAGTGAGTCGGTAGGGGGACGCGATACGCAGTATTTT
CDR3 protein: CASSESVGGRDTQYF

clone size: once
V gene: TRBV7-2
D gene: NA
J gene: TRBJ1-2
CDR3 DNA: TGTGCCAGCAGTCCGACAGGTCCCTATGGCTACACCTTC
CDR3 protein: CASSPTGPYGYTF

clone size: NA
V gene: TRBV3-1/TRBV3-2
D gene: NA
J gene: TRBJ2-7
CDR3 DNA: TGTGCCAGCAGCCAAGCAGCGCTAGGTCAGCCCTACGAGCAGTACTTC
CDR3 protein: CASSQAALGQPYEQYF

clone size: NA
V gene: TRBV5-1
D gene: TRBD1
J gene: TRBJ1-2
CDR3 DNA: TGCGCCAGCAGCTTCGCAGGGGGCGATGGCTACACCTTC
CDR3 protein: CASSFAGGDGYTF

clone size: few
V gene: TRBV4-2
D gene: NA
J gene: TRBJ2-1
CDR3 DNA: TGTGCCAGCAGCCAAGATCTGAGGAGCGTAGAGCAGTTCTTC
CDR3 protein: CASSQDLRSVEQFF

clone size: NA
V gene: TRBV15
D gene: NA
J gene: TRBJ1-4
CDR3 DNA: TGTGCCACCAGCAGAGATGGAGGAGGGGCCGAAAAACTGTTTTTT
CDR3 protein: CATSRDGGGAEKLFF

clone size: NA
V gene: TRBV29-1
D gene: NA
J gene: TRBJ1-5
CDR3 DNA: TGCAGCGTTAGTGACAGCTCCCCCAATCAGCCCCAGCATTTT
CDR3 protein: CSVSDSSPNQPQHF

clone size: NA
V gene: TRBV3-1/TRBV3-2
D gene: NA
J gene: TRBJ2-5
CDR3 DNA: TGTGCCAGCAGCCGAGGGGACAACTTCGGCGAGACCCAGTACTTC
CDR3 protein: CASSRGDNFGETQYF

clone size: NA
V gene: TRBV6-2/TRBV6-3
D gene: NA
J gene: TRBJ1-4
CDR3 DNA: TGTGCCAGCAGTTTTCGGCAGGTGGCAACTAATGAAAAACTGTTTTTT
CDR3 protein: CASSFRQVATNEKLFF

clone size: NA
V gene: TRBV10-3
D gene: NA
J gene: TRBJ1-2
CDR3 DNA: TGTGCCATCAGTCAGGGGAATGAAGGCTACACCTTC
CDR3 protein: CAISQGNEGYTF

clone size: NA
V gene: TRBV7-9
D gene: TRBD1
J gene: TRBJ2-1
CDR3 DNA: TGTGCCAGCGGGACAGCTGGGGATAATGAGCAGTTCTTC
CDR3 protein: CASGTAGDNEQFF